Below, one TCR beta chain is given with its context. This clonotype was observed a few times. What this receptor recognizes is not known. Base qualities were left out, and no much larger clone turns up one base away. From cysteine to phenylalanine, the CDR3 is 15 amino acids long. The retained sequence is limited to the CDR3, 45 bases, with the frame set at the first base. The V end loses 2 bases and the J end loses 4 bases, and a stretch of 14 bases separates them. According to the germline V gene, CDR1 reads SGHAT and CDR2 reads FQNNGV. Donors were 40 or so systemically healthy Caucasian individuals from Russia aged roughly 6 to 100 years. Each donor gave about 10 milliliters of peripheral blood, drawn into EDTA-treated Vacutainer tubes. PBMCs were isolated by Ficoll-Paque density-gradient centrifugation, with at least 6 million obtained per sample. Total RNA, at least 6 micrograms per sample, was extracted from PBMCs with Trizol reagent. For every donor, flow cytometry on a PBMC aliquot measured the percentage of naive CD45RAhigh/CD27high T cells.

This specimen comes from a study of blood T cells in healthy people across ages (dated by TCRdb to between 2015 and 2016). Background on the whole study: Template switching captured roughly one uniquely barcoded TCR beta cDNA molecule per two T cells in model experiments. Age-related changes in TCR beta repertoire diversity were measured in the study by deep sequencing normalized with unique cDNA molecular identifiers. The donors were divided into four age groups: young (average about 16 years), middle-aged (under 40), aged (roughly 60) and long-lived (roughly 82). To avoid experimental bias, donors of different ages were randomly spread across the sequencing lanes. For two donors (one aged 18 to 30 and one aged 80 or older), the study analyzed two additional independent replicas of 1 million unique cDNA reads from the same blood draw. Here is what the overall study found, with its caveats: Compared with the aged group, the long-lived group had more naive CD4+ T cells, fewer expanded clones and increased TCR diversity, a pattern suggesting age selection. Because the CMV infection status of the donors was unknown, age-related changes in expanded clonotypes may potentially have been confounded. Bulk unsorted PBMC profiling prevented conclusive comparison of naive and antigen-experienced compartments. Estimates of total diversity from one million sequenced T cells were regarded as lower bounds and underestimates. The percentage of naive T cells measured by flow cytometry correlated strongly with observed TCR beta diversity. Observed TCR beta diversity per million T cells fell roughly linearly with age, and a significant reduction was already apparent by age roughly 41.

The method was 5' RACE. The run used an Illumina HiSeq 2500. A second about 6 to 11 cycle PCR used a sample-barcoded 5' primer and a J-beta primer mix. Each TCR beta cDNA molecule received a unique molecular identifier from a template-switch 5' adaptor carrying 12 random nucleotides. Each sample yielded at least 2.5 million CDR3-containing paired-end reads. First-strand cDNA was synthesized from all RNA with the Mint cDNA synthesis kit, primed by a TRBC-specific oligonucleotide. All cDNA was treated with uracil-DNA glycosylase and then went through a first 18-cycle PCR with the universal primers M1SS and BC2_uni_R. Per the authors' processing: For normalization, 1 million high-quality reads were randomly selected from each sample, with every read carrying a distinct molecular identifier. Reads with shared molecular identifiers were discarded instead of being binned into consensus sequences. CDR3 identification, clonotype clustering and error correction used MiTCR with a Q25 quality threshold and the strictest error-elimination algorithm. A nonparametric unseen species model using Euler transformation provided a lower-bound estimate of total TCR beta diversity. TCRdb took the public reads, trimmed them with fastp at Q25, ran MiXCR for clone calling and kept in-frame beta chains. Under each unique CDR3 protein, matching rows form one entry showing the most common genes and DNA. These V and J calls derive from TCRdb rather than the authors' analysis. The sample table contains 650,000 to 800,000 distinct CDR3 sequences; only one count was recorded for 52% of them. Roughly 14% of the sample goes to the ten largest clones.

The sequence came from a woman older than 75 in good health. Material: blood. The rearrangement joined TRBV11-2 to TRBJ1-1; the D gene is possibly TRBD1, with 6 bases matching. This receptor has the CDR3 CASSLSGVDITEAFF. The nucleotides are TGTGCCAGCAGCTTATCAGGGGTCGACATCACTGAAGCTTTCTTT.